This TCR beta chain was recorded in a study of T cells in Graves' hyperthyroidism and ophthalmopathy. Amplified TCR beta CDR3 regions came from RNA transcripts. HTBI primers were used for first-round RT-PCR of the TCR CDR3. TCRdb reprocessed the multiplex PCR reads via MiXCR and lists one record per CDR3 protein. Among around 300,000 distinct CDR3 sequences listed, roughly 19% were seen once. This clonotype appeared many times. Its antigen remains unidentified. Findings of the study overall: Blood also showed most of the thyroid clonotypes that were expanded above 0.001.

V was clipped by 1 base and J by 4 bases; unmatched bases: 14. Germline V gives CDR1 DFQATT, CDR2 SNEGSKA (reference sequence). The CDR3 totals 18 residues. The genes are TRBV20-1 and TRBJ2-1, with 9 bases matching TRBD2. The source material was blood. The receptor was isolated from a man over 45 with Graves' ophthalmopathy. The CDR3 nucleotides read TGCAGTGCTAGAGTTGCTGTTCCGAGGACTAGCGAGTACAATGAGCAGTTCTTC. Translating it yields CSARVAVPRTSEYNEQFF.